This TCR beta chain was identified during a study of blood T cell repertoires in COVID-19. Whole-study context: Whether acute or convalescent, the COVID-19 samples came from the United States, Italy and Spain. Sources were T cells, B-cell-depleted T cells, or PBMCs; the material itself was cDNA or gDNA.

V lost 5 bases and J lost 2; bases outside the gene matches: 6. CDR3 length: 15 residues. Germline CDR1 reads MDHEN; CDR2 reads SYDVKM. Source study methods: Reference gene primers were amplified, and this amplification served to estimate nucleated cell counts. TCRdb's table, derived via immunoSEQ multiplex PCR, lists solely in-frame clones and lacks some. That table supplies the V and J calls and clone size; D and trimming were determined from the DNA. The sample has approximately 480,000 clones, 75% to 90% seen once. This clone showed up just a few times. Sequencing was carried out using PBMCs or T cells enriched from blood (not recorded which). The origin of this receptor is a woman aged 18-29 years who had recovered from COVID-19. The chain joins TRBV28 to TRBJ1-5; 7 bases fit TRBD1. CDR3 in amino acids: CASSPDDRGNQPQHF. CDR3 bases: TGTGCCAGCAGTCCTGATGACAGGGGCAATCAGCCCCAGCATTTT.